This T cell receptor (beta chain) was recorded in a study of cytotoxic CD8 clonotypes in ibrutinib-treated CLL. Turning to this clone: Its specificity is unknown.

Extraction of around 2 micrograms of genomic DNA from cryopreserved PBMCs supplied material for TCR beta libraries. Germline-derived CDR1 and CDR2 are GTSNPN and SVGIG (reference sequence). This CDR3 contains 15 residues. V was pared by 3 bases and J by 4 bases, with 18 bases between. Sequencing was designed to attain a depth spanning 1 in 200,000 to 1 in 1 million T cells. TCRdb keeps only in-frame clones here, not all; method: immunoSEQ multiplex PCR. Here the sample spans around 77,000 clones, approximately 80% being singletons. Study-wide findings and caveats: Patients had baseline clonality above age-matched healthy donors, and this clonality moved with circulating CD8+ T-cell counts.

The genes are TRBV30 and TRBJ1-2; maybe TRBD1 (6 bases). Material: PBMCs, obtained at disease progression, from a patient treated with ibrutinib. The receptor was isolated from a human donor with chronic lymphocytic leukemia. The CDR3 reads CAWRTGTTKIYGYTF. DNA for the CDR3: TGTGCCTGGAGAACCGGGACAACAAAAATCTATGGCTACACCTTC.